This is a list of T cell receptor beta chains from one sample in a study of T cell changes during pregnancy in multiple sclerosis. Profiled with immunoSEQ multiplex PCR; TCRdb holds only in-frame clones, not every one. The sample records roughly 44,000 clones, around 89% being singletons. Sequenced material: CD8+ T cells from peripheral blood mononuclear cells, taken after pregnancy. The source of these receptors is a female donor in good health, enrolled as a control in a pregnancy study. Each CDR3 is given without its conserved first and last residue.

>TRBJ2-1|TRBV2
ASHGGPNEQF
>TRBJ2-7|TRBV9
ASSVGPGLAGHEQY
>TRBJ1-5|TRBV7-9
ASTTTGNQPQH
>TRBJ1-6|TRBV6-5
ASKGAGSSPLH
>TRBJ2-7|TRBV5-4
ASSIGLAGVRSYEQY
>TRBJ1-4|TRBV15
ATSRDRGSGEKLF
>TRBJ1-6|TRBV4-3
ASSQDTGNNSPLH
>TRBJ2-1|TRBV9
ASSGGDRERGEQF
>TRBJ2-1|TRBV28
ASSPRTSDNEQF
>TRBJ1-2|TRBV4-1
ASSQDPGTEYGYT
>TRBJ2-2|TRBV28
ASSFVRQGETGELF
>TRBJ2-1|TRBV6-5
ASSYLGLGEQF
>TRBJ1-2|TRBV30
AWSMTGESGYT
>TRBJ1-5|TRBV4-2
ASSQDGGGDQPQH
>TRBJ2-7|TRBV5-6
ASSPRQFPNYYEQY
>TRBJ2-7|TRBV19
ASSGEVWWEQY
>TRBJ2-3|TRBV11-2
ASSLWGGTAQY
>TRBJ1-6|TRBV18
ASSPGGIGSPLH
>TRBJ1-1|TRBV10-2
ASRPAGGSNTEAF
>TRBJ2-1|TRBV27
ASSPTPTGANEQF
>TRBJ1-5|TRBV19
ASSIGAQPQH
>TRBJ1-1|TRBV11-1
ASSLTPSSGGRGIEAF
>TRBJ2-2|TRBV5-5
ASSGTTGELF
>TRBJ2-3|TRBV27
ASTGGPTDTQY
>TRBJ2-7|TRBV19
ASNSGTASSYEQY
>TRBJ1-1|TRBV7-8
ASSLLENTEAF
>TRBJ2-1|TRBV7-2
ASSQGQSNEQF
>TRBJ2-2|TRBV7-6
ASRLTQGGTGELF